A selection of T cell receptor beta chains follows, all from one sample in a study of blood T cell repertoires in COVID-19. TCRdb's copy holds only in-frame clones and misses some; the assay was immunoSEQ multiplex PCR. This sample has about 220,000 clones, with 80% found just once. Sequencing used peripheral blood. The receptors shown here come from a woman aged 70-85 years with acute or convalescent COVID-19. Each CDR3 is given with its conserved first and last residue. The D gene is left open where the match is weak. Clone sizes are given selectively: once, few, many, or a class where the clone is expanded.

size	J	V	length	D	DNA	CDR3
few	TRBJ2-5	TRBV7-3	13	-	TGTGCCAGCAGCTTAGAGGTACAAGAGACCCAGTACTTC	CASSLEVQETQYF
-	TRBJ2-1	TRBV10-1	17	-	TGCGCCAGCAAGGAGACTAAACGGACTCTGAATAACAATGAGCAGTTCTTC	CASKETKRTLNNNEQFF
-	TRBJ2-5	TRBV23-1	14	TRBD2	TGCGCCAGCAGTCAGGCGGGGGGGCGAGAGACCCAGTACTTC	CASSQAGGRETQYF
-	TRBJ2-7	TRBV6-2/TRBV6-3	16	-	TGTGCCAGCAGTCCCGCCACAGGCAATGGGCCCTACGAGCAGTACTTC	CASSPATGNGPYEQYF
-	TRBJ2-5	TRBV10-3	11	-	TGTGCCATCAGGGTGGCAGAGACCCAGTACTTC	CAIRVAETQYF
-	TRBJ2-1	TRBV5-1	15	TRBD2	TGCGCCAGCAGCTTAATAGCGGGGAGTTACAATGAGCAGTTCTTC	CASSLIAGSYNEQFF
-	TRBJ2-1	TRBV5-1	15	-	TGCGCCAGCAGCTTGCGTGGACAGACGAACAATGAGCAGTTCTTC	CASSLRGQTNNEQFF
-	TRBJ1-2	TRBV6-1	13	-	TGTGCCAGCAGTGAAGCCCCCGGCGGGGGCTACACCTTC	CASSEAPGGGYTF
-	TRBJ2-5	TRBV6-5	13	TRBD1	TGTGCCAGCAGGTCCCAGGGGGAAGAGACCCAGTACTTC	CASRSQGEETQYF
once	TRBJ2-2	TRBV3-1/TRBV3-2	16	-	TGTGCCAGCAGCCCGGTGGGGGGCAGGGGGGACCGGGAGCTGTTTTTT	CASSPVGGRGDRELFF
few	TRBJ2-7	TRBV6-5	13	-	TGTGCCAGCAGTACAGGGGGGGAGTACGAGCAGTACTTC	CASSTGGEYEQYF
-	TRBJ2-7	TRBV27	15	-	TGTGCCAGCAGTTTCCGGCGGGGTAGCTCCTACGAGCAGTACTTC	CASSFRRGSSYEQYF
-	TRBJ1-4	TRBV30	15	-	TGTGCCTGGAGTGTAATAGGGGGAACTAATGAAAAACTGTTTTTT	CAWSVIGGTNEKLFF
-	TRBJ2-1	TRBV9	15	TRBD2	TGTGCCAGCAGCGGTGATAGCGGGGGCCGGAATGAGCAGTTCTTC	CASSGDSGGRNEQFF
-	TRBJ2-3	TRBV15	16	TRBD2	TGTGCCACCACAGCAGGACTAGCCACGGGCACAGATACGCAGTATTTT	CATTAGLATGTDTQYF
-	TRBJ2-3	TRBV4-3	15	TRBD2	TGCGCCAGCAGCCAAGATGGACTAGCCGGAGATACGCAGTATTTT	CASSQDGLAGDTQYF
-	TRBJ2-6	TRBV27	18	-	TGTGCCAGCAGCCCCCGAGGCAGGGTAACCTCTGGGGCCAACGTCCTGACTTTC	CASSPRGRVTSGANVLTF
-	TRBJ2-5	TRBV2	20	TRBD1	TGTGCCAGCAGTGTGGAGAGGGAGCCGGGACAGGTGGAACCGGGGGAGACCCAGTACTTC	CASSVEREPGQVEPGETQYF
-	TRBJ1-1	TRBV19	12	-	TGTGCCAGTAGTCGGAGGAACACTGAAGCTTTCTTT	CASSRRNTEAFF
-	TRBJ2-1	TRBV18	19	TRBD2	TGTGCCAGCTCACCACGTGATAGCGGGGGGACCTTTACCTACAATGAGCAGTTCTTC	CASSPRDSGGTFTYNEQFF
-	TRBJ1-2	TRBV28	14	-	TGTGCCAGCAGTTTATCGTATGCAGGGAATGGCTACACCTTC	CASSLSYAGNGYTF
-	TRBJ2-6	TRBV24-1	19	-	TGTGCCACCAGTGATACCCGGGACACCGACTTCAGTGGGGCCAACGTCCTGACTTTC	CATSDTRDTDFSGANVLTF
-	TRBJ1-1	TRBV11-2	13	-	TGTGCCAGCAGCTTAGACGAGAGCACTGAAGCTTTCTTT	CASSLDESTEAFF
-	TRBJ2-5	TRBV24-1	17	TRBD2	TGTGCCACCAGTTCGGCGGTGAGCGGGGGGAGCGGAGAGACCCAGTACTTC	CATSSAVSGGSGETQYF
few	TRBJ1-5	TRBV19	16	TRBD1	TGTGCCAGTTTACCTTCCGGGACAGGGATCGGTCAGCCCCAGCATTTT	CASLPSGTGIGQPQHF
-	TRBJ1-5	TRBV5-6	15	TRBD1	TGTGCCAGCAGCTTGGCCGGGGACAGTAATCAGCCCCAGCATTTT	CASSLAGDSNQPQHF
-	TRBJ1-4	TRBV3-1/TRBV3-2	14	TRBD1	TGTGCCAGCAGTCGCACAGGGGGCAATGAAAAACTGTTTTTT	CASSRTGGNEKLFF
-	TRBJ1-5	TRBV5-8	12	-	TGTGCCAGCAGCCCTGCAGATCAGCCCCAGCATTTT	CASSPADQPQHF
-	TRBJ2-3	TRBV9	14	TRBD1	TGTGCCAGCAGCGTAGGGACAGGGAGAGATACGCAGTATTTT	CASSVGTGRDTQYF
-	TRBJ1-3	TRBV11-3	12	-	TGTGCCAGCAGCCAGTCCGATAACACCATATATTTT	CASSQSDNTIYF
-	TRBJ2-1	TRBV7-2	12	-	TGTGCCAGCAGCTTGCCCTTAACACGGCAGTTCTTC	CASSLPLTRQFF
-	TRBJ2-5	TRBV19	13	TRBD1	TGTGCCAGTAGGGCAGGGGGCGCTGGGACCCAGTACTTC	CASRAGGAGTQYF
-	TRBJ1-1	TRBV24-1	13	-	TGTGCCACCAGTGACCCTGGTAAGGAGGAAGCTTTCTTT	CATSDPGKEEAFF
-	TRBJ2-5	TRBV5-1	16	TRBD2	TGCGCCAGCAGCTCTCTCGTAGCGGGGGGATCGGAGACCCAGTACTTC	CASSSLVAGGSETQYF
-	TRBJ2-1	TRBV3-1/TRBV3-2	16	TRBD2	TGTGCCAGCAGCCAAGGTCATAGCGGGGGGGCCGGAGAGCAGTTCTTC	CASSQGHSGGAGEQFF
-	TRBJ1-2	TRBV6-6	14	TRBD1	TGTGCCAGCAGGGGACAGGATTCTAACTATGGCTACACCTTC	CASRGQDSNYGYTF
-	TRBJ1-2	TRBV19	13	TRBD1	TGTGCCAGTAGGCCGAGGACAGGACATGGCTACACCTTC	CASRPRTGHGYTF
-	TRBJ2-2	TRBV7-7	16	TRBD1	TGTGCCAGCACCTCCAGTGGGACAGCGAACACCGGGGAGCTGTTTTTT	CASTSSGTANTGELFF
-	TRBJ2-1	TRBV11-3	13	-	TGTGCCAGCAGCTCCCAACAACACAATGAGCAGTTCTTC	CASSSQQHNEQFF
-	TRBJ2-2	TRBV6-5	14	-	TGTGCCAGCACCCCTCGACTTAACACCGGGGAGCTGTTTTTT	CASTPRLNTGELFF
few	TRBJ1-5	TRBV28	16	TRBD1	TGTGCCAGCAGTTTATCGTCCACAGGGGGAAATCAGCCCCAGCATTTT	CASSLSSTGGNQPQHF
-	TRBJ2-3	TRBV14	13	-	TGTGCCAGCAGCCAAAAAGGGGTAGATACGCAGTATTTT	CASSQKGVDTQYF
-	TRBJ1-5	TRBV7-2	17	-	TGTGCCAGCAGCCCTAACGGGGGGCCTAGTAACAATCAGCCCCAGCATTTT	CASSPNGGPSNNQPQHF
-	TRBJ1-2	TRBV7-8	13	-	TGTGCCAGCAGCCCTAACCAGGGAAATGGCTACACCTTC	CASSPNQGNGYTF
-	TRBJ2-1	TRBV4-2	18	-	TGTGCCAGCAGCTCCCAAGGGGTTAGTGGGGGGGCCCGGATTGAGCAGTTCTTC	CASSSQGVSGGARIEQFF
-	TRBJ1-6	TRBV7-2	15	TRBD1	TGTGCCAGCAGCTTAGGGACAGGGGTAAATTCACCCCTCCACTTT	CASSLGTGVNSPLHF
-	TRBJ2-4	TRBV4-1	15	TRBD1	TGCGCCAGCAGCCAATCTCAGGGGGCGCCGAACATTCAGTACTTC	CASSQSQGAPNIQYF
-	TRBJ1-3	TRBV30	14	-	TGTGCCTGGAGGTACAGGAACTCTGGAAACACCATATATTTT	CAWRYRNSGNTIYF
few	TRBJ2-1	TRBV9	14	-	TGTGCCAGCAGCCCTAGCCCCACTCACAATGAGCAGTTCTTC	CASSPSPTHNEQFF
-	TRBJ2-2	TRBV9	15	-	TGTGCCAGCAGCCTAAGCATAGGGCGGGCCGGGGAGCTGTTTTTT	CASSLSIGRAGELFF
few	TRBJ1-3	TRBV18	16	TRBD1	TGTGCCAGCTCACCCATCCAGGGGGAATCTGGAAACACCATATATTTT	CASSPIQGESGNTIYF
once	TRBJ2-6	TRBV2	15	-	TGTGCCAGCAGTGAAGGGCAGGCTGGGGCCAACGTCCTGACTTTC	CASSEGQAGANVLTF
once	TRBJ2-1	TRBV11-3	12	-	TGTGCCAGCAGCCCCGGAGGGTATGAGCAGTTCTTC	CASSPGGYEQFF
-	TRBJ2-3	TRBV7-2	17	TRBD2	TGTGCCAGCAGCTTGCCCGCTAGCGGGGCCCGCACAGATACGCAGTATTTT	CASSLPASGARTDTQYF